Listed here is a single T cell receptor beta chain. The target antigen is unknown. This sample stems from a study of T cells expressing NK-cell markers. At the level of the study: Seven sequenced donors out of eight were HCMV-seropositive, one seronegative. General study findings and limits: The contribution of dominant NKG2C+ clonotypes to CD8+ T cells in more than five donors was about 1.0-8%.

Following a re-call of the 5' RACE reads, TCRdb has one entry per CDR3 protein and lacks DNA. There are some 140,000 distinct CDR3 sequences in the sample, with roughly a third held by the top ten. The CDR3 contains 12 residues. CDR1 is SGHKS, CDR2 YYEKEE, per germline (reference sequence). V gene TRBV5-5 combines with J gene TRBJ2-7; absent DNA, TCRdb's TRBD1 call cannot be checked. The specimen sequenced was blood T cells: a sorted CD56 or NKG2C T cell subset, CD4+ or CD8+ T cells, or bulk PBMC T cells (not recorded which). This TCR derives from a woman between 45 and 60 years old in good health. CDR3 sequence reads: CASSGTGVEQYF.